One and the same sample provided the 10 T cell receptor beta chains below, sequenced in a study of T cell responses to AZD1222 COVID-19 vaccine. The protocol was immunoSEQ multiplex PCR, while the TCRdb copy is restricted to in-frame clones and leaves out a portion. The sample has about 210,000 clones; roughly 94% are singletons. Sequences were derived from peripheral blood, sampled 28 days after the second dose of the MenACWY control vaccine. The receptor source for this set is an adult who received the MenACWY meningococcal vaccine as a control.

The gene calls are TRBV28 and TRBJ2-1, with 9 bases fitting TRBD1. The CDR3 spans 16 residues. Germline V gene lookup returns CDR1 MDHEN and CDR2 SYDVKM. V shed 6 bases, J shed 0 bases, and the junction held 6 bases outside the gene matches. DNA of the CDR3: TGTGCCAGCAGGACGCCGGGACAGGGCTCCTACAATGAGCAGTTCTTC. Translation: CASRTPGQGSYNEQFF.

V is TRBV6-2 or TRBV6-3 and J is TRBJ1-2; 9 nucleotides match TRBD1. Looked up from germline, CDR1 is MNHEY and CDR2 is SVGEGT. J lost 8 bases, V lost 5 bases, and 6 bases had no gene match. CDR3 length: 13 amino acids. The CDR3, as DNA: TGTGCCAGCAGTCCACAGGGGGCGGCGGGCTACACCTTC. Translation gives CASSPQGAAGYTF.

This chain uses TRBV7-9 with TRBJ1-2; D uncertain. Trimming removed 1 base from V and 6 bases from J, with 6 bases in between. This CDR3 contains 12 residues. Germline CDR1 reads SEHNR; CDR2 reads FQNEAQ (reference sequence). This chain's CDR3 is CASSLEGDGYTF. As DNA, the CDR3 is TGTGCCAGCAGCTTAGAAGGCGATGGCTACACCTTC.

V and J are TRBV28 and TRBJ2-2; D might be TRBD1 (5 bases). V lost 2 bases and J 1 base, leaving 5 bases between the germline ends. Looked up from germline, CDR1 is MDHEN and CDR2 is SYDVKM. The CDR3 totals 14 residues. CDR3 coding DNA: TGTGCCAGCAGTTTAGGACAGAACACCGGGGAGCTGTTTTTT. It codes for CASSLGQNTGELFF.

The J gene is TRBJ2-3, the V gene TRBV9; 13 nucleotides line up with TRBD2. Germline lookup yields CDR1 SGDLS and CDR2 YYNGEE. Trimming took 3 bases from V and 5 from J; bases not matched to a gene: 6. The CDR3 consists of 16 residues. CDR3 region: CASSAGLAGVGDTQYF. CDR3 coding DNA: TGTGCCAGCAGCGCAGGACTAGCGGGAGTCGGAGATACGCAGTATTTT.

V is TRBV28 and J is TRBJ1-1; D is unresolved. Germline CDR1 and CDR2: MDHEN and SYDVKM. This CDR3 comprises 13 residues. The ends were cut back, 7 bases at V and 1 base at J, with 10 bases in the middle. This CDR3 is CASTLGRNTEAFF. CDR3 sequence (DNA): TGTGCCAGCACCCTCGGAAGGAACACTGAAGCTTTCTTT.

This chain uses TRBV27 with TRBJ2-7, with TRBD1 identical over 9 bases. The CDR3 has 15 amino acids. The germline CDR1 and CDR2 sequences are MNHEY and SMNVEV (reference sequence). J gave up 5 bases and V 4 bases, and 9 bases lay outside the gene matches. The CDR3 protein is CASSSPGDRANEQYF. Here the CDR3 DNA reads TGTGCCAGCAGTTCCCCAGGGGACAGGGCAAACGAGCAGTACTTC.

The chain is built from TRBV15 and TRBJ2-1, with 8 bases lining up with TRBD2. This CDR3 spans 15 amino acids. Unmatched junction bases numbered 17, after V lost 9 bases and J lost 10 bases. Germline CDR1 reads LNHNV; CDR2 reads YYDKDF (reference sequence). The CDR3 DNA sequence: TGTGCCACAAGCGGGGGTCAGGGGAAGGGGTTCGAGCAGTTCTTC. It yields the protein CATSGGQGKGFEQFF.

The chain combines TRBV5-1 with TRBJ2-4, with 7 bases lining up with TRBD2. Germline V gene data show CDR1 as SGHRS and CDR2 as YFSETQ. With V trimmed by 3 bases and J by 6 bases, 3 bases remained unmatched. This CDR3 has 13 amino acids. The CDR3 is CASSSPSGNIQYF. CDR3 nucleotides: TGCGCCAGCAGCTCCCCTAGCGGAAACATTCAGTACTTC.

The CDR3 sequence is CASSPGRLGTEAFF. The CDR3 DNA sequence: TGTGCCAGTAGTCCGGGACGGTTGGGCACTGAAGCTTTCTTT. The chain recombines TRBV19 with TRBJ1-1; D is perhaps TRBD1 (5 bases). Germline V gene data show CDR1 as LNHDA and CDR2 as SQIVND (reference sequence). There are 14 residues in the CDR3. V lost 5 bases and J 4 bases, leaving 14 bases between the germline ends.